One and the same sample provided the 14 T cell receptor beta chains below, sequenced in a study of T cells in localized non-small cell lung cancer. The table came from immunoSEQ multiplex PCR; TCRdb's copy has only in-frame clones and leaves some out. The sample yields around 100,000 clones, about nine tenths seen once. Sample: peripheral blood, taken before any cancer treatment. The receptors were gathered from a man aged 40 to 75 with stage I squamous cell lung carcinoma.

The chain uses TRBV5-1 and TRBJ2-3; D remains unclear. CDR1 is SGHRS, CDR2 YFSETQ, per germline. V dropped 6 bases and J dropped 5 bases, with 7 bases sitting between them. This CDR3 has 11 amino acids. This CDR3 reads CASKVEDTQYF. In nucleotides, the CDR3 is TGCGCCAGCAAGGTCGAAGATACGCAGTATTTT.

The V gene is TRBV7-2, the J gene TRBJ2-7; 8 nucleotides match TRBD2. V lost 5 bases, J lost 4 bases, and 13 bases stayed unmatched. Germline lookup yields CDR1 SGHTA and CDR2 FQGNSA. The CDR3 is 16 residues long. CDR3 DNA: TGTGCCAGCAGCCCTAGCCAGGGGCGGGGGGCTTACGAGCAGTACTTC. It translates to CASSPSQGRGAYEQYF. The full variable domain, its missing parts supplied by reference TRBV7-2 and TRBJ2-7, is GAGVSQSPSNKVTEKGKDVELRCDPISGHTALYWYRQSLGQGLEFLIYFQGNSAPDKSGLPSDRFSAERTGGSVSTLTIQRTQQEDSAVYLCASSPSQGRGAYEQYFGPGTRLTVT.

The chain links TRBV6-1 to TRBJ1-1, with D unclear. Trimming cost V 3 bases and J 8 bases, with 10 bases left between them. CDR3 length: 12 residues. CDR1 is MNHNS, CDR2 SASEGT, per germline. CDR3 DNA: TGTGCCAGCAGTGAGATGGGCAGGGAAGCTTTCTTT. This codes for CASSEMGREAFF.

The V and J genes are TRBV5-5 and TRBJ1-2; no firm D call. The CDR3 contains 12 residues. V lost 4 bases, J lost 2 bases, and 6 bases lay in between. Germline CDR1 SGHKS, CDR2 YYEKEE (reference sequence). The CDR3 protein is CASSGYNYGYTF. CDR3 nucleotides: TGTGCCAGCAGCGGGTACAACTATGGCTACACCTTC.

V and J are TRBV4-2 and TRBJ1-5, with no clear D. Germline V gene sequence: CDR1 LGHNA, CDR2 YNFKEQ. The CDR3 extends over 14 amino acids. Trimming took off 0 bases at V and 7 bases at J, with 10 bases between the two ends. CDR3 bases: TGTGCCAGCAGCCAAGATCTGCTGGAGCAGCCCCAGCATTTT. Translating gives CASSQDLLEQPQHF.

CDR3 residues: CASSLDPLNTEAFF. CDR3 nucleotides: TGCGCCAGCAGCTTGGACCCCCTGAACACTGAAGCTTTCTTT. V and J are TRBV4-1 and TRBJ1-1; D not resolved. Trimming left V 5 bases short and J 0 bases short, with 10 bases between. Germline assignment: CDR1 MGHRA and CDR2 YSYEKL. CDR3 length: 14 residues.

This chain joins TRBV29-1 and TRBJ1-6; tentatively, D is TRBD1 (6 bases). The CDR3 length is 13 residues. The germline V and J ends were trimmed by 4 bases and 7 bases, with 11 bases remaining between them. In germline, CDR1 is SQVTM, CDR2 ANQGSEA. The chain's CDR3 is CSVAAGGNSPLHF. As DNA, the CDR3 is TGCAGCGTTGCAGCGGGGGGCAATTCACCCCTCCACTTT. Using reference TRBV29-1 and TRBJ1-6 for the parts outside the CDR3, the full variable domain is SAVISQKPSRDICQRGTSLTIQCQVDSQVTMMFWYRQQPGQSLTLIATANQGSEATYESGFVIDKFPISRPNLTFSTLTVSNMSPEDSSIYLCSVAAGGNSPLHFGNGTRLTVT.

The chain employs TRBV5-1 and TRBJ2-1; TRBD1 agrees at 7 bases. The V and J ends lost 4 bases and 7 bases, in that order; junction bases with no gene match: 2. This CDR3 is 12 amino acids long. CDR1 and CDR2 from the germline V gene are SGHRS and YFSETQ. In nucleotides, the CDR3 is TGCGCCAGCAGCAAGGGACAGAATGAGCAGTTCTTC. This translates into CASSKGQNEQFF. Looking up the rest from reference TRBV5-1 and TRBJ2-1 gives the full variable domain: KAGVTQTPRYLIKTRGQQVTLSCSPISGHRSVSWYQQTPGQGLQFLFEYFSETQRNKGNFPGRFSGRQFSNSRSEMNVSTLELGDSALYLCASSKGQNEQFFGPGTRLTVL.

The chain is built from TRBV7-9 and TRBJ2-7; tentative D call: TRBD1 (6 bases). The CDR3 extends over 14 amino acids. Deletions cut 3 bases from V and 5 bases from J, with 14 bases between. From germline, CDR1 is SEHNR and CDR2 FQNEAQ (reference sequence). The CDR3 DNA reads TGTGCCAGCAGCTTCTCTCAGGGGTCCCACGAGCAGTACTTC. Translation: CASSFSQGSHEQYF. Complete variable domain (other parts from reference TRBV7-9 and TRBJ2-7): DTGVSQNPRHKITKRGQNVTFRCDPISEHNRLYWYRQTLGQGPEFLTYFQNEAQLEKSRLLSDRFSAERPKGSFSTLEIQRTEQGDSAMYLCASSFSQGSHEQYFGPGTRLTVT.

V is TRBV19 and J is TRBJ1-2; a possible D gene is TRBD1 (6 bases). Trimming took off 3 bases at V and 4 bases at J, with 18 bases between the two ends. The CDR3 is made up of 16 amino acids. CDR1 is LNHDA and CDR2 is SQIVND in the germline V gene (reference sequence). The CDR3 reads CASSMEGQGKGYGYTF. CDR3 sequence (DNA): TGTGCCAGTAGTATGGAGGGGCAGGGGAAGGGCTATGGCTACACCTTC.

V gene TRBV20-1 combines with J gene TRBJ1-4; the D is unclear. V was cut by 3 bases and J by 4 bases, with 3 bases left in between. The germline V gene encodes CDR1 DFQATT and CDR2 SNEGSKA (reference sequence). The CDR3 covers 11 residues. CDR3 loop: CSARINEKLFF. Written as DNA, the CDR3 is TGCAGTGCTAGGATTAATGAAAAACTGTTTTTT.

This clone has just a few counts. CDR3 sequence: CASSFGRVNTGELFF. The CDR3 DNA is TGTGCCAGCAGTTTCGGAAGGGTAAACACCGGGGAGCTGTTTTTT. This rearrangement joins TRBV28 to TRBJ2-2; D is unresolved. The V end was cut by 3 bases, the J end by 2 bases, with 10 bases between. The germline V gene encodes CDR1 MDHEN and CDR2 SYDVKM. CDR3 length: 15 amino acids. Complete variable domain (other parts from reference TRBV28 and TRBJ2-2): DVKVTQSSRYLVKRTGEKVFLECVQDMDHENMFWYRQDPGLGLRLIYFSYDVKMKEKGDIPEGYSVSREKKERFSLILESASTNQTSMYLCASSFGRVNTGELFFGEGSRLTVL.

J is TRBJ1-5 and V is TRBV19; D is unresolved. CDR3 size: 15 residues. Germline V gene lookup returns CDR1 LNHDA and CDR2 SQIVND (reference sequence). V dropped 6 bases and J dropped 4 bases, with 16 bases sitting between them. The CDR3 DNA reads as TGTGCCAGTAGGGAGGGATGGACCAGAAATCAGCCCCAGCATTTT. Protein sequence: CASREGWTRNQPQHF.

The V call is TRBV18, the J call TRBJ1-5, with 8 bases that match TRBD1. The CDR3 contains 14 residues. CDR1 and CDR2 (germline): KGHSH, LQKENI. Trimming removed 6 bases from V and 6 bases from J; junction bases left unmatched: 7. CDR3 loop: CASSPVQGAQPQHF. The CDR3 DNA reads TGTGCCAGCTCTCCCGTGCAGGGGGCTCAGCCCCAGCATTTT.